This TCR beta chain was sequenced for a study of read filtering for tumor transcriptome and immune sequencing. From approximately 400 ng of RNA, a library with molecular barcoded alpha/delta and beta/gamma adaptors was made. TCRdb itself ran the reads through MiXCR, one entry per CDR3 protein. The sample has about 57,000 distinct CDR3 sequences; around a fifth are singletons. The table lists this clonotype with a few counts. The sequenced sample was a population of CD138-negative cells sorted from bone marrow. The source of this sequence is a donor over 35 with multiple myeloma.

The CDR3 DNA sequence: TGTGCCAGCAGCGCCAGCCTGGACAGGGGTTCCGGGGCCAACGTCCTGACTTTC. Amino acid sequence: CASSASLDRGSGANVLTF. This chain links TRBV9 with TRBJ2-6, with 9 nucleotides matching TRBD1. Germline loops: CDR1 SGDLS, CDR2 YYNGEE. There are 18 residues in the CDR3. V lost 3 bases and J lost 4; bases outside the gene matches: 11.